This T cell receptor (beta chain) comes out of a study of blood T cell repertoires in COVID-19. On the study more broadly: Specimens from acute and convalescent COVID-19 originated in the United States, Italy and Spain.

This CDR3 spans 16 amino acids. Germline CDR1 reads DFQATT; CDR2 reads SNEGSKA (reference sequence). V trimming: 3 bases; J trimming: 5 bases; junction bases outside the gene matches: 13. Per the original data handling: By means of reference gene primer amplification, nucleated cell counts were estimated. Sequencing used immunoSEQ multiplex PCR; TCRdb keeps in-frame clones, though not all of them. For V, J and clone size, that table is used; D and trimming come from the DNA. The sample lists about 24,000 clones, about 88% occurring once. Sequenced sample: peripheral blood. This receptor was obtained from a man aged 70 or older with acute or convalescent COVID-19. This chain links TRBV20-1 with TRBJ2-3; TRBD1 matches at 8 bases. The CDR3 spells CSASSGGSGGRDTQYF. In DNA, the CDR3 is TGCAGTGCTAGTAGCGGAGGCTCAGGGGGCAGAGATACGCAGTATTTT.